The sequence of this TCR beta chain was determined in a study of identical twins. Findings and limits, study-wide: In drawing conclusions, the study used cross-sectional statistical analysis and did not follow the same donors.

This clonotype was observed a few times. What it binds is unknown. TCRdb re-called the 5' RACE reads through MiXCR, storing one row per CDR3 protein. This table has 350,000 to 600,000 distinct CDR3 sequences, 11% to 15% appearing once. The CDR3 runs to 15 residues. V shed 7 bases and J shed 6 bases, with 19 bases lying between them. This same sample was also taken into another study, of yellow fever vaccine responses in identical twins.

The source is a woman between 18 and 29 years old in good health. The specimen was CD4+ T cells sorted from blood. The chain employs TRBV12-3 or TRBV12-4 and TRBJ2-1; D is possibly TRBD1 or TRBD2 (5 bases each). The CDR3 nucleotides read TGTGCCAGCAACCCCGACTATGGGGCGGGCAATGAGCAGTTCTTC. It specifies CASNPDYGAGNEQFF.